A selection of T cell receptor beta chains follows, all from one sample in a study of Ad26.COV2.S vaccination and SARS-CoV-2 variants. Generated by immunoSEQ multiplex PCR, the TCRdb table keeps only in-frame clones and is missing some. This table has 330,000 or so clones, roughly 90% appearing once. This material consisted of peripheral blood, taken in a trial of Ad26.COV2.S vaccine versus placebo. The source is a person aged 18-60 years who received the Ad26.COV2.S COVID-19 vaccine or a placebo. Both conserved end residues are trimmed from each CDR3. The order of the fields is V gene, CDR3 protein.

V: TRBV7-9
CDR3: ASRTLIGDRGDEQY

V: TRBV14
CDR3: ASSQENSRTSGRSQETQY

V: TRBV14
CDR3: ASSQDARDRGLGYVTEAF

V: TRBV6-2/TRBV6-3
CDR3: ASSDLTGPYEQY

V: TRBV27
CDR3: ASSLPGGPYNEQF

V: TRBV27
CDR3: ASSPGQRPLANYGYT

V: TRBV29-1
CDR3: SSSGDGYT

V: TRBV10-1
CDR3: ASSESVGASSYEQY

V: TRBV25-1
CDR3: ASSENGASTEAF

V: TRBV28
CDR3: ASSSLGEAF

V: TRBV7-2
CDR3: ASSLAGRGTDTQY

V: TRBV12-3/TRBV12-4
CDR3: ASSQYNEQF

V: TRBV7-3
CDR3: ASSLGLGGLGQF

V: TRBV5-5
CDR3: ASSLASGWGNTEAF

V: TRBV7-9
CDR3: ASSFQTTLYAEAF

V: TRBV7-6
CDR3: ASSLDLGEQF

V: TRBV6-5
CDR3: ASSYSPGVYGYT

V: TRBV3-1/TRBV3-2
CDR3: ASSQELADSYEQY

V: TRBV6-1
CDR3: ASSEVGRLIRYGYT

V: TRBV6-5
CDR3: ASRPLGPNEKLF

V: TRBV19
CDR3: ASSMGPKRGSSLAKNIQY

V: TRBV6-5
CDR3: ASSIYNEQF

V: TRBV7-9
CDR3: ASSFPTDQETQY

V: TRBV19
CDR3: ASSTRPGQLNYGYT

V: TRBV4-1
CDR3: ASSQLPRGRTYNEQF

V: TRBV28
CDR3: ASVGTGYT

V: TRBV27
CDR3: ASSLGTEAF

V: TRBV14
CDR3: ASSRLAGGSSEQF

V: TRBV19
CDR3: ASSLDSYYGYT

V: TRBV2
CDR3: ASSWDSRTDTQY

V: TRBV18
CDR3: ASSLGTGRGDNYGYT

V: TRBV11-3
CDR3: ASSLERGQGPDGELF

V: TRBV9
CDR3: ASSVKTERAYGYT

V: TRBV13
CDR3: ASSLIGNTEAF

V: TRBV5-6
CDR3: ASFWTANTEAF

V: TRBV6-1
CDR3: ASSELQGLAGFKNIQY

V: TRBV7-2
CDR3: ASSVRGLLIRAGELF

V: TRBV6-5
CDR3: ASSPGLTGNTIY

V: TRBV27
CDR3: ASSLLTGATDTQY

V: TRBV5-4
CDR3: ASSLGGQNYEQY

V: TRBV6-5
CDR3: ASSYTSGGAGETQY

V: TRBV14
CDR3: ASSQEEMPAGETQY

V: TRBV18
CDR3: ASSPGVREKLF

V: TRBV5-6
CDR3: ASSLDPAKNIQY

V: TRBV7-9
CDR3: ASSRPDGVFHEQY

V: TRBV27
CDR3: ASSLGLAGGELF

V: TRBV5-5
CDR3: ASSLEWGSPLH

V: TRBV5-4
CDR3: ASSLGPAGGNGYT

V: TRBV7-2
CDR3: ASSGWGPVNTEAF